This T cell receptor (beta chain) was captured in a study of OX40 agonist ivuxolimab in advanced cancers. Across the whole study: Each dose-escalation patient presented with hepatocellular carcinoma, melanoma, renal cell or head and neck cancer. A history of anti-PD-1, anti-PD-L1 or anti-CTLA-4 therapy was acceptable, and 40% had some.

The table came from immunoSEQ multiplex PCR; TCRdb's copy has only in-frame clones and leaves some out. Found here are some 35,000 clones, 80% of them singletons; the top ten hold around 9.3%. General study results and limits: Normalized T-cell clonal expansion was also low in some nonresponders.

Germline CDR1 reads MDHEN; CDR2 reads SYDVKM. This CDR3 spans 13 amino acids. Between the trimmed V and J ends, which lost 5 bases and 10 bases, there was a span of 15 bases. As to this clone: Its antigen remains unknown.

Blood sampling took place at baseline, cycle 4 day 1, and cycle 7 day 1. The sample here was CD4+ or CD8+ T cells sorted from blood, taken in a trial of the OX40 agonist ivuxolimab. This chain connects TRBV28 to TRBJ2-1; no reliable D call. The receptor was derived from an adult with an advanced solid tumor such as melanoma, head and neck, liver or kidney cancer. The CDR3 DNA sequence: TGTGCCAGCAGTCCCGAATCTTATAGGGAGCAGTTCTTC. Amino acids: CASSPESYREQFF.